The clone carrying this T cell receptor beta chain was found many times. These data belong to a study of Graves' ophthalmopathy and Graves' hyperthyroidism. The trim removed 4 bases at V and 4 bases at J, leaving 3 bases unmatched. The CDR3 totals 14 residues. Germline V gene data show CDR1 as SNHLY and CDR2 as FYNNEI. The study excluded patients with other autoimmune diseases, uncontrolled infections, pregnancy or lactation. PBMCs originated in less than 11 ml of fresh peripheral blood. Amplification from RNA transcripts yielded the TCR beta CDR3 regions. First-round RT-PCR with HTBI primers preceded a second-round multiplex PCR. TCRdb itself ran the multiplex PCR reads through MiXCR, one entry per CDR3 protein. The sample yields around 400,000 distinct CDR3 sequences, around 19% seen once.

Sequenced input: peripheral blood. The chain employs TRBV2 and TRBJ2-2; 7 nucleotides align to TRBD1. The sequence came from a woman aged 18 to 35 with Graves' ophthalmopathy. In DNA, the CDR3 is TGTGCCAGCAGTGGACAGGGTTTCACCGGGGAGCTGTTTTTT. Translating gives CASSGQGFTGELFF.